This T cell receptor (beta chain) was observed in a study of CD8+CD57+ T cells in acquired aplastic anemia. Study as a whole: DNA per sorted CD4+ or CD8+ sample ranged about 0.19 to 30 ug, averaging approximately 3.1 ug. Researchers reported that healthy donors averaged approximately 10 million reads for CD4+ cells. Study-wide findings and caveats: Overlapping CD8+ CDR3 repertoires of patients and controls contained twenty-nine shared sequences.

CDR1 and CDR2 from the germline V gene are SGDLS and YYNGEE. Trimming removed 0 bases at V and 3 bases at J, with 15 bases between. The CDR3 runs to 16 residues. This clonotype was recorded many times. Antigen: not known. Using genomic DNA as the template, TCR beta VDJ and CDR3 profiling was carried out. Each CDR3 protein gets one entry after TCRdb re-called the reads with MiXCR. The data contain a few hundred thousand distinct CDR3 sequences, over 60% of them singletons. The sample comprised sorted CD4+, CD8+, or CD8+CD57+ T cells (not recorded which) from PBMCs. The sequence derives from a human donor in good health. The chain recombines TRBV9 with TRBJ1-1; D ambiguous. In nucleotides, the CDR3 is TGTGCCAGCAGCGTAGTAGAGGGTTCCTCCTACACTGAAGCTTTCTTT. This translates into CASSVVEGSSYTEAFF.